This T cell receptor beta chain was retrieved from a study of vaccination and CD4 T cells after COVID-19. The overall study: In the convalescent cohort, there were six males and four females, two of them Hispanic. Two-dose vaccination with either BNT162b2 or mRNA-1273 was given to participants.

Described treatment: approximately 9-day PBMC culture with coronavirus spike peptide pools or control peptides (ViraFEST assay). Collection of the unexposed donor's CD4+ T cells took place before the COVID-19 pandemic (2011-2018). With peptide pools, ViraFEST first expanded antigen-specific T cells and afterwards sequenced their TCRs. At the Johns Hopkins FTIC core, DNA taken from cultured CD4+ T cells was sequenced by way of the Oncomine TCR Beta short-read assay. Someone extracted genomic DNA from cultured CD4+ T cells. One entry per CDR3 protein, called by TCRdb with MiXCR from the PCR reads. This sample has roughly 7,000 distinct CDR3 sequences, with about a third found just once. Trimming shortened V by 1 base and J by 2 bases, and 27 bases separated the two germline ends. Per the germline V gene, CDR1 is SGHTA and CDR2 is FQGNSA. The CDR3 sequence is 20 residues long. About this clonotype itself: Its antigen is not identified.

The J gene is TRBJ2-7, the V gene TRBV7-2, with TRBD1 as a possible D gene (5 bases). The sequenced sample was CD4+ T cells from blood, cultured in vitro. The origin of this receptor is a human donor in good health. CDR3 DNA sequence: TGTGCCAGCAGCTTAGGAGGTGGCATGACAGCTACTACTGATGCCTACGAGCAGTACTTC. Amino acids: CASSLGGGMTATTDAYEQYF.